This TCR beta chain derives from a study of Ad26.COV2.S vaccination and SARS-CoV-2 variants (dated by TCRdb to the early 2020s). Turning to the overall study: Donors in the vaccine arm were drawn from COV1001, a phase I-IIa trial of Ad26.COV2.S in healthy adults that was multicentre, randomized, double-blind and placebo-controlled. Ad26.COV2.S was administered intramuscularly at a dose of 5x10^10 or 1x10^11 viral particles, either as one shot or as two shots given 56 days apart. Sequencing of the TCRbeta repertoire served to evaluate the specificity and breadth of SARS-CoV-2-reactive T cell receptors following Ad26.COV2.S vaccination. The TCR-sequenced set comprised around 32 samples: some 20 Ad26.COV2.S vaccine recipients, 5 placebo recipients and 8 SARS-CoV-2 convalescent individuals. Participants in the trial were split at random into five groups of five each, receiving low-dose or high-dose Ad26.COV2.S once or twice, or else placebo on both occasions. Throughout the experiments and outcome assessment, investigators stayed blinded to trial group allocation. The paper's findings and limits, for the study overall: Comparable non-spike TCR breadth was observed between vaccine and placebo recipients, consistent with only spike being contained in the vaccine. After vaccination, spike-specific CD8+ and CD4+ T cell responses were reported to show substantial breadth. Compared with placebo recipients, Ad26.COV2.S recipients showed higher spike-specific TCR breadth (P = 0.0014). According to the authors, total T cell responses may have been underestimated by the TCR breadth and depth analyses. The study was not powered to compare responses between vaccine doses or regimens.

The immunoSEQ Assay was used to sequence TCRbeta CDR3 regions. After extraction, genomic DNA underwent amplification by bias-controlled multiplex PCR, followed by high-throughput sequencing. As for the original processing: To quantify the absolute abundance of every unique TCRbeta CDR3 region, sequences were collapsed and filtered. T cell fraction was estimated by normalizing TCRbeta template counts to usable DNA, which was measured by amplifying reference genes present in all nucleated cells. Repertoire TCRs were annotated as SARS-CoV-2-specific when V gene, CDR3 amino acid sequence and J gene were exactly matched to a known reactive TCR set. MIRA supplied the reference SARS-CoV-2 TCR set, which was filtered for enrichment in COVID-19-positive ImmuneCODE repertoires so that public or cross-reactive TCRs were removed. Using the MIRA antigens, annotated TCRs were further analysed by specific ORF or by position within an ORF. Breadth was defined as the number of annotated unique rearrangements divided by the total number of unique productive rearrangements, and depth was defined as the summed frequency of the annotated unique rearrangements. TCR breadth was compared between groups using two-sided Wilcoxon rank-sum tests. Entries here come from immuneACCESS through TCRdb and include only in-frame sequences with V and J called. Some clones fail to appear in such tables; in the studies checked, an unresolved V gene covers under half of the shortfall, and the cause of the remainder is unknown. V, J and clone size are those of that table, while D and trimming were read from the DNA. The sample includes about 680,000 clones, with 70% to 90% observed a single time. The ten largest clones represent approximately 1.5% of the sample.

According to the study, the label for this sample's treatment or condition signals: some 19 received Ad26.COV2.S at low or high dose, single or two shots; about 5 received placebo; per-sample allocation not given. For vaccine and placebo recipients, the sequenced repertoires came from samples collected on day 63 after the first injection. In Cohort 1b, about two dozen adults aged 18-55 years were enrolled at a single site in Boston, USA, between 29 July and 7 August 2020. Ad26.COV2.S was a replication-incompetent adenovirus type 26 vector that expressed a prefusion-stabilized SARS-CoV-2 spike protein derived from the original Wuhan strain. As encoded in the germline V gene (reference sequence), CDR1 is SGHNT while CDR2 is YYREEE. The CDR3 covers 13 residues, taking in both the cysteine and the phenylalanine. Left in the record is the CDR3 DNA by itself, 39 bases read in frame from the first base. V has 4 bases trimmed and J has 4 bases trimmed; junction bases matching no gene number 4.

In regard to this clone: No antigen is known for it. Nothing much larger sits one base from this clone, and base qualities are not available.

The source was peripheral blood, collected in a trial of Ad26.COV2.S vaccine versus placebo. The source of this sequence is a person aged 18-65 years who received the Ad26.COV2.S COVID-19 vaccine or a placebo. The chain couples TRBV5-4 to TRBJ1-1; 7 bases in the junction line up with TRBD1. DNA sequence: TGTGCCAGCAGCACGACAGGGCTCACTGAAGCTTTCTTT. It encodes CASSTTGLTEAFF.